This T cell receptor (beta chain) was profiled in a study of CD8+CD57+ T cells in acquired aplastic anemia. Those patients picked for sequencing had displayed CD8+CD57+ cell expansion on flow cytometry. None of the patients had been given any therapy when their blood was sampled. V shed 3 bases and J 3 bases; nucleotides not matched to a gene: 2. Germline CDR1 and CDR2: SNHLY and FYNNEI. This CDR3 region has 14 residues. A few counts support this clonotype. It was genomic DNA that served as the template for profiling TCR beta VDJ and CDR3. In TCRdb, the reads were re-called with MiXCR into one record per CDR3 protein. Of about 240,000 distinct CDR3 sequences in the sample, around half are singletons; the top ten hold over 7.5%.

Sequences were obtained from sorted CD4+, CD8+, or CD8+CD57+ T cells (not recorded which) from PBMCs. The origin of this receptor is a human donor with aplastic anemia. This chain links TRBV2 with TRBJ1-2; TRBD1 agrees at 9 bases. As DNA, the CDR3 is TGTGCCAGCAGTGAGCGACAGGGGGACTATGGCTACACCTTC. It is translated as CASSERQGDYGYTF.